This is a list of T cell receptor beta chains from one sample in a study of T cells in Graves' hyperthyroidism and ophthalmopathy. MiXCR was run by TCRdb on the multiplex PCR reads, yielding one entry per CDR3 protein. The sample includes approximately 640,000 distinct CDR3 sequences, 45% seen only once; the top ten take under 8.5%. Sequenced input: peripheral blood or thyroid tissue (not recorded which). These receptors all come from an adult man with Graves' disease, either hyperthyroidism or ophthalmopathy (not recorded which). Both conserved end residues are part of each CDR3. D genes are given only for firm matches. Part of the rows lack a size; the others show once, few, many or a class for expanded clones.

j_call: TRBJ1-1; clone_size: .; d_call: .; v_call: TRBV5-1; cdr3_nt: TGCGCCAGCAGCGCGACACAGGAGAACACTCAAGCTTTCTTT; cdr3_aa: CASSATQENTQAFF
j_call: TRBJ1-6; clone_size: .; d_call: .; v_call: TRBV10-3; cdr3_nt: TGTGCCATCAGGCGGACGGTGGATTCACCCCTCCACTTT; cdr3_aa: CAIRRTVDSPLHF
j_call: TRBJ2-7; clone_size: .; d_call: .; v_call: TRBV20-1; cdr3_nt: TGCAGCGCTAGAGCCCGGCGGGGAATTGAGAACTACGAGCAGTACTTC; cdr3_aa: CSARARRGIENYEQYF
j_call: TRBJ2-5; clone_size: .; d_call: TRBD2; v_call: TRBV7-2; cdr3_nt: TGTGCCAGCAGCCCAAGACTAGCGGGAGGGTGGGAGACCCAGTACTTC; cdr3_aa: CASSPRLAGGWETQYF
j_call: TRBJ1-5; clone_size: .; d_call: TRBD1; v_call: TRBV2; cdr3_nt: TGTGCCAGCTCGGGGACAGGCGCTCATAATCAGCCCCAGCATTTT; cdr3_aa: CASSGTGAHNQPQHF
j_call: TRBJ1-1; clone_size: .; d_call: TRBD1; v_call: TRBV20-1; cdr3_nt: TGCAGTGCTACTAGCGGGACAGGGGACCTGAACACTGAAGCTTTCTTT; cdr3_aa: CSATSGTGDLNTEAFF
j_call: TRBJ1-2; clone_size: .; d_call: .; v_call: TRBV5-4; cdr3_nt: TGTGCCAGCAGCTTGGATCCCGAAGGCTCGCTCTATGGCTACACCTTC; cdr3_aa: CASSLDPEGSLYGYTF
j_call: TRBJ2-2; clone_size: many; d_call: .; v_call: TRBV24-1; cdr3_nt: TGTGCCACCAGTGGAGAAGGGCCCACCACCGGGGAGCTGTTTTTT; cdr3_aa: CATSGEGPTTGELFF
j_call: TRBJ2-7; clone_size: .; d_call: .; v_call: TRBV12-3/TRBV12-4; cdr3_nt: TGTGCTAGTGCCGAGAGATACTACGAGCAGTACTTC; cdr3_aa: CASAERYYEQYF
j_call: TRBJ2-5; clone_size: .; d_call: TRBD2; v_call: TRBV7-8; cdr3_nt: TGTGCCAGCAGCCCCGGGACTAGAGGGATACAAGAGACCCAGTACTTC; cdr3_aa: CASSPGTRGIQETQYF
j_call: TRBJ1-5; clone_size: .; d_call: .; v_call: TRBV2; cdr3_nt: TGTGCCAGCAGTCCTCAGCCGAGGGGGAGCAATCAGCCCCAGCATTTT; cdr3_aa: CASSPQPRGSNQPQHF
j_call: TRBJ2-7; clone_size: .; d_call: TRBD2; v_call: TRBV20-1; cdr3_nt: TGCAGTGCTAGAGTGGCGGGGGGCTACGAGCAGTACTTC; cdr3_aa: CSARVAGGYEQYF
j_call: TRBJ1-1; clone_size: .; d_call: .; v_call: TRBV20-1; cdr3_nt: TGCAGTGCTCCGAAACTTAGGAACACTGAAGCTTTCTTT; cdr3_aa: CSAPKLRNTEAFF
j_call: TRBJ1-4; clone_size: many; d_call: TRBD1; v_call: TRBV7-9; cdr3_nt: TGTGCCAGCAGCAAAGGCCCAGGGGGTGAAAAACTGTTTTTT; cdr3_aa: CASSKGPGGEKLFF
j_call: TRBJ2-7; clone_size: once; d_call: .; v_call: TRBV6-5; cdr3_nt: TGTGCCAGCAGTGAGGTGGGAGAGCAGTGCTTC; cdr3_aa: CASSEVGEQCF
j_call: TRBJ1-2; clone_size: few; d_call: TRBD1; v_call: TRBV6-5; cdr3_nt: TGTGCCAGCAGTAAGCCTACAGGGGGCTATGGCTACACCTTC; cdr3_aa: CASSKPTGGYGYTF
j_call: TRBJ1-1; clone_size: .; d_call: .; v_call: TRBV10-3; cdr3_nt: TGTGCCATCAGTGAGACGGGACGGAATGAAGCTTTCTTT; cdr3_aa: CAISETGRNEAFF
j_call: TRBJ2-5; clone_size: few; d_call: TRBD1; v_call: TRBV7-2; cdr3_nt: TGTGCCAGCAGGGGACAGACCTCTCGTCCAGAGACCCAGTACTTC; cdr3_aa: CASRGQTSRPETQYF
j_call: TRBJ1-4; clone_size: many; d_call: .; v_call: TRBV29-1; cdr3_nt: TGCAGCGTTGAAGGAGGGAATGGGGCTGAAAAACTGTTTTTT; cdr3_aa: CSVEGGNGAEKLFF
j_call: TRBJ1-2; clone_size: .; d_call: .; v_call: TRBV10-3; cdr3_nt: TGTGCCAGCAGTGAATATTTCGTTCGGTATGGCTACACCTTC; cdr3_aa: CASSEYFVRYGYTF
j_call: TRBJ1-4; clone_size: .; d_call: .; v_call: TRBV10-3; cdr3_nt: TGTGCCATCAGTGAACTGACAGCCGAAAAACTGTTTTTT; cdr3_aa: CAISELTAEKLFF
j_call: TRBJ1-6; clone_size: many; d_call: TRBD1; v_call: TRBV5-1; cdr3_nt: TGCGCCAGCAGCACGGGGACAGGGATTTCACCCCTCCACTTT; cdr3_aa: CASSTGTGISPLHF
j_call: TRBJ2-5; clone_size: .; d_call: .; v_call: TRBV19; cdr3_nt: TGTGCCAGTAGGGACCCGGGACAGCTCGCGGGGGCCCAGTACTTC; cdr3_aa: CASRDPGQLAGAQYF
j_call: TRBJ2-5; clone_size: .; d_call: TRBD1; v_call: TRBV24-1; cdr3_nt: TGTGCCACCAGTGATCTGGACAGGGCGGCAGAGACCCAGTACTTC; cdr3_aa: CATSDLDRAAETQYF
j_call: TRBJ1-2; clone_size: .; d_call: .; v_call: TRBV5-1; cdr3_nt: TGCGCCAGCAGCTCCCAAGGCCAGGTCTATGGCTACACCTTC; cdr3_aa: CASSSQGQVYGYTF
j_call: TRBJ1-2; clone_size: few; d_call: .; v_call: TRBV2; cdr3_nt: TGTGCCAGCAGTGATTGGGTTTCGGGGCTATATGGCTACACCTTC; cdr3_aa: CASSDWVSGLYGYTF
j_call: TRBJ1-1; clone_size: many; d_call: .; v_call: TRBV5-1; cdr3_nt: TGTGCCAGCAGTTTAACCGGGGGCGTCACTGAAGCTTTCTTT; cdr3_aa: CASSLTGGVTEAFF
j_call: TRBJ1-1; clone_size: few; d_call: .; v_call: TRBV29-1; cdr3_nt: TGCAGTGTTGGTATCCGGGACACTGAAGCTTTCTTT; cdr3_aa: CSVGIRDTEAFF
j_call: TRBJ1-5; clone_size: .; d_call: .; v_call: TRBV10-3; cdr3_nt: TGTGCCATCACCAGACCGTTGCAGCCCCAGCATTTT; cdr3_aa: CAITRPLQPQHF
j_call: TRBJ1-2; clone_size: many; d_call: .; v_call: TRBV25-1; cdr3_nt: TGTGCCAGCAGTGAAAACTATGGCTACACCTTC; cdr3_aa: CASSENYGYTF
j_call: TRBJ1-6; clone_size: .; d_call: .; v_call: TRBV2; cdr3_nt: TGTGCCAGTATGCCGGGACATTCGCCCCTCCACTTT; cdr3_aa: CASMPGHSPLHF
j_call: TRBJ2-5; clone_size: .; d_call: .; v_call: TRBV29-1; cdr3_nt: TGCAGCGTTGAGCTGGGAGATCTCGGGGAGACCCAGTACTTC; cdr3_aa: CSVELGDLGETQYF
j_call: TRBJ1-1; clone_size: few; d_call: TRBD1; v_call: TRBV12-3/TRBV12-4; cdr3_nt: TGTGCCAGCACCATGGCCAGGGGGCTTACTGAAGCTTTCTTT; cdr3_aa: CASTMARGLTEAFF
j_call: TRBJ2-7; clone_size: .; d_call: TRBD2; v_call: TRBV20-1; cdr3_nt: TGCAGTGCTGCCCCGTTTGTGGCGGGGGGGTCCTACGAGCAGTACTTC; cdr3_aa: CSAAPFVAGGSYEQYF
j_call: TRBJ1-1; clone_size: .; d_call: .; v_call: TRBV2; cdr3_nt: TGTGCCAGCAGTGAAAGGGGCGCGTACACTGAAGCTTTCTTT; cdr3_aa: CASSERGAYTEAFF
j_call: TRBJ1-2; clone_size: .; d_call: .; v_call: TRBV29-1; cdr3_nt: TGCAGCGTTGACGGGGAGGTCTATGGCTACACCTTC; cdr3_aa: CSVDGEVYGYTF
j_call: TRBJ2-1; clone_size: .; d_call: TRBD1; v_call: TRBV29-1; cdr3_nt: TGCAGCGTGCGACAGGGGTTGAATGAGCAGTTCTTC; cdr3_aa: CSVRQGLNEQFF
j_call: TRBJ1-1; clone_size: .; d_call: TRBD1; v_call: TRBV7-2; cdr3_nt: TGTGCCAGCAGCTTCAAACAGGGGGGGGGCACTGAAGCTTTCTTT; cdr3_aa: CASSFKQGGGTEAFF
j_call: TRBJ1-2; clone_size: .; d_call: TRBD1; v_call: TRBV11-2; cdr3_nt: TGTGCCAGCAGCGTGGGCACACAGGGGACAAACTATGGCTACACCTTC; cdr3_aa: CASSVGTQGTNYGYTF
j_call: TRBJ1-1; clone_size: .; d_call: .; v_call: TRBV12-3/TRBV12-4; cdr3_nt: TGTGCCAGCAGTTTAAGCGTAGGGGCAGGCGAAGCTTTCTTT; cdr3_aa: CASSLSVGAGEAFF
j_call: TRBJ2-7; clone_size: .; d_call: .; v_call: TRBV7-9; cdr3_nt: TGTGCCAGCAGTTTTGCCTTGGGGGACGCCGAGCAGTACTTC; cdr3_aa: CASSFALGDAEQYF
j_call: TRBJ1-1; clone_size: .; d_call: .; v_call: TRBV7-3; cdr3_nt: TGTGCCAGCAGGGACGGGTCACAGAACACTGAAGCTTTCTTT; cdr3_aa: CASRDGSQNTEAFF
j_call: TRBJ2-7; clone_size: many; d_call: TRBD1; v_call: TRBV29-1; cdr3_nt: TGCAGCGTTGAGGGACAGGGGGTTTCCTACGAGCAGTACTTC; cdr3_aa: CSVEGQGVSYEQYF
j_call: TRBJ2-7; clone_size: few; d_call: TRBD2; v_call: TRBV7-8; cdr3_nt: TGTGCCAGCAGCTTAGTACTAGCGGGAGAGGAGCAGTACTTC; cdr3_aa: CASSLVLAGEEQYF
j_call: TRBJ2-7; clone_size: many; d_call: .; v_call: TRBV10-3; cdr3_nt: TGTGCCATCAGTGAGTTCGGTTACGAGCAGTACTTC; cdr3_aa: CAISEFGYEQYF
j_call: TRBJ2-5; clone_size: .; d_call: TRBD1; v_call: TRBV7-8; cdr3_nt: TGTGCCAGCAGCTCCGCCACGGGACAGAACCAAGAGACCCAGTACTTC; cdr3_aa: CASSSATGQNQETQYF
j_call: TRBJ1-1; clone_size: .; d_call: .; v_call: TRBV11-3; cdr3_nt: .; cdr3_aa: CASSFYICSAPAQVDTEAFF
j_call: TRBJ1-3; clone_size: .; d_call: .; v_call: TRBV10-3; cdr3_nt: TGTGCCATCAGTGACCGAACCGAAACGAACACCATATATTTT; cdr3_aa: CAISDRTETNTIYF
j_call: TRBJ1-2; clone_size: once; d_call: .; v_call: TRBV2; cdr3_nt: TGTGCCGGCAGCGGGCACTCCGGGACCGTAAAAATAGACTATGGCTACACCTTC; cdr3_aa: CAGSGHSGTVKIDYGYTF
j_call: TRBJ1-2; clone_size: many; d_call: TRBD1; v_call: TRBV10-3; cdr3_nt: TGTGCCATCAGTGAGTCTCCCGACAGGGAGTTTTTCTATGGCTACACCTTC; cdr3_aa: CAISESPDREFFYGYTF
j_call: TRBJ1-1; clone_size: .; d_call: TRBD1; v_call: TRBV9; cdr3_nt: TGTGCCAGCAGCGCCCGGACAGGGACCGCTGAAGCTTTCTTT; cdr3_aa: CASSARTGTAEAFF
j_call: TRBJ2-3; clone_size: .; d_call: .; v_call: TRBV7-9; cdr3_nt: TGTGCCAGCAGCCCAAAGGGCTCAGATACGCAGTATTTT; cdr3_aa: CASSPKGSDTQYF
j_call: TRBJ2-7; clone_size: few; d_call: .; v_call: TRBV7-3; cdr3_nt: TGTGCCAGCAGTAGAGGGGGGGCGGGCTACGAGCAGTACTTC; cdr3_aa: CASSRGGAGYEQYF
j_call: TRBJ1-3; clone_size: .; d_call: .; v_call: TRBV29-1; cdr3_nt: TGCAGCCCTCAGGGCTCTGGAAACACCATATATTTT; cdr3_aa: CSPQGSGNTIYF
j_call: TRBJ1-5; clone_size: .; d_call: .; v_call: TRBV6-5; cdr3_nt: TGTGCCAGCACCAATACAGGGAGTCAGCCCCAGCATTTT; cdr3_aa: CASTNTGSQPQHF
j_call: TRBJ2-2; clone_size: few; d_call: .; v_call: TRBV7-9; cdr3_nt: TGTGCCAGCAGCTTAGGGCACACGAACACCGGGGAGCTGTTTTTT; cdr3_aa: CASSLGHTNTGELFF
j_call: TRBJ1-2; clone_size: .; d_call: .; v_call: TRBV12-3/TRBV12-4; cdr3_nt: TGTGCCAGCAGTCCAAGGGGCGGTGTTAACTATGGCTACACCTTC; cdr3_aa: CASSPRGGVNYGYTF
j_call: TRBJ1-1; clone_size: few; d_call: .; v_call: TRBV20-1; cdr3_nt: TGCAGTGCTGGGTCGCCGGGACATCCTAACAGTGAAGCTTTCTTT; cdr3_aa: CSAGSPGHPNSEAFF
j_call: TRBJ1-2; clone_size: many; d_call: TRBD1; v_call: TRBV25-1; cdr3_nt: TGTGCCAGCAGGTCCGGGACAGGAGTAAACTATGGCTACACCTTC; cdr3_aa: CASRSGTGVNYGYTF
j_call: TRBJ1-2; clone_size: many; d_call: TRBD1; v_call: TRBV15; cdr3_nt: TGTGCCACCAGCAGAGGACAGGGGTTGTCTGGCTACACCTTC; cdr3_aa: CATSRGQGLSGYTF